This T cell receptor beta chain was profiled in a study of T cell responses to AZD1222 COVID-19 vaccine. The method was immunoSEQ multiplex PCR; TCRdb's version includes in-frame clones alone and lacks a portion of them. The table lists 150,000 or so clones, over 80% of them singletons. Germline loops: CDR1 LNHDA, CDR2 SQIVND (reference sequence). J was trimmed by 2 bases and V by 5 bases; bases with no gene match: 5. CDR3 size: 15 residues. The TCR originated in an adult who received the AZD1222 COVID-19 vaccine. The rearrangement links TRBV19 to TRBJ2-3, with 9 bases matching TRBD1. The sample here was peripheral blood, taken 28 days after the second AZD1222 dose. In DNA form, the CDR3 reads TGTGCCAGTAGTGGAGGGACAGGGCACACAGATACGCAGTATTTT. Amino acid sequence: CASSGGTGHTDTQYF.